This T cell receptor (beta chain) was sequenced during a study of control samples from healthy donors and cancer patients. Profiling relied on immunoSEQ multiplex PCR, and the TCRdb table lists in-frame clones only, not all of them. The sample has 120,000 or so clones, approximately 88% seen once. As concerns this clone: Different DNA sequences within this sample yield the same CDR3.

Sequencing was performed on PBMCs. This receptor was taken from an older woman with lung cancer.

The CDR3 nucleotides read TGCGCCAGCAGCTTGGGGGCAGGGAGCACAGATACGCAGTATTTT. The encoded protein is CASSLGAGSTDTQYF. This rearrangement joins TRBV5-1 to TRBJ2-3; D perhaps matches TRBD1 (5 bases). V lost 0 bases to trimming and J lost 0 bases, with 8 bases between them. CDR1 SGHRS and CDR2 YFSETQ come from the germline V gene. There are 15 residues in the CDR3.